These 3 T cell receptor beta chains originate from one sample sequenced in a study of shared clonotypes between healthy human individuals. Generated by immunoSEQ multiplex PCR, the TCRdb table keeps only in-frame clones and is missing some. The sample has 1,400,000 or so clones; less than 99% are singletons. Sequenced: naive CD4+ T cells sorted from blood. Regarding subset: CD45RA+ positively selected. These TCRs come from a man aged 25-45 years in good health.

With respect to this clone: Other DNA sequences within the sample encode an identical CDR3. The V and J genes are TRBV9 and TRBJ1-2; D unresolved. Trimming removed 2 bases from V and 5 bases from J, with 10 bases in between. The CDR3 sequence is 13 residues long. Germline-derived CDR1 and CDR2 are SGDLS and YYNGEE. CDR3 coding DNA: TGTGCCAGCAGCGTTCGTGCGGGTTATGGCTACACCTTC. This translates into CASSVRAGYGYTF.

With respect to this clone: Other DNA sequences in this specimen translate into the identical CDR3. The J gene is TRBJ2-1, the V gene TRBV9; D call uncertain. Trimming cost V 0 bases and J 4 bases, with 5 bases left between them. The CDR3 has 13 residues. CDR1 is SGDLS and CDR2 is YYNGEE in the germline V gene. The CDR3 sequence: CASSVGQYNEQFF. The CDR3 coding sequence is TGTGCCAGCAGCGTAGGCCAGTACAATGAGCAGTTCTTC.

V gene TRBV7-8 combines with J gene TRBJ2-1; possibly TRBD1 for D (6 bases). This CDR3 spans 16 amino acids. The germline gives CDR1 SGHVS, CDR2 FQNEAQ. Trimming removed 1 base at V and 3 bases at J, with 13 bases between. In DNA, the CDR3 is TGTGCCAGCAGCTTAGGAAGGGGGAGAGGCTACAATGAGCAGTTCTTC. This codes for CASSLGRGRGYNEQFF.